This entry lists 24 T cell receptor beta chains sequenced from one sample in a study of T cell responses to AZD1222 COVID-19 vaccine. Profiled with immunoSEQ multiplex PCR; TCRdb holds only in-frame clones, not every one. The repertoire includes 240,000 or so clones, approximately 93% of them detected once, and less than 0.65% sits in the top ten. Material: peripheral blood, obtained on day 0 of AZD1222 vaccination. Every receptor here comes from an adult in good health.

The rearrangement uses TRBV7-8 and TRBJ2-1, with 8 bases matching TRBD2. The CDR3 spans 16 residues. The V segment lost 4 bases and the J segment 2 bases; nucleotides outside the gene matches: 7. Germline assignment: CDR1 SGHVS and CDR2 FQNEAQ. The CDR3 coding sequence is TGTGCCAGCAGCTCGAATAGCGGGACCGCCTACAATGAGCAGTTCTTC. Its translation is CASSSNSGTAYNEQFF.

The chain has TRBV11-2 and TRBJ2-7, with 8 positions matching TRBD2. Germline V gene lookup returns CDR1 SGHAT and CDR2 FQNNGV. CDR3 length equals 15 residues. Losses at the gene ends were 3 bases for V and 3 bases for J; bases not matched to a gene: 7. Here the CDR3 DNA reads TGTGCCAGCAGCTTGACCGGGGGGGCAAACTACGAGCAGTACTTC. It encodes CASSLTGGANYEQYF. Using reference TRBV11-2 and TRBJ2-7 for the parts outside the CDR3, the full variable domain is EAGVAQSPRYKIIEKRQSVAFWCNPISGHATLYWYQQILGQGPKLLIQFQNNGVVDDSQLPKDRFSAERLKGVDSTLKIQPAKLEDSAVYLCASSLTGGANYEQYFGPGTRLTVT.

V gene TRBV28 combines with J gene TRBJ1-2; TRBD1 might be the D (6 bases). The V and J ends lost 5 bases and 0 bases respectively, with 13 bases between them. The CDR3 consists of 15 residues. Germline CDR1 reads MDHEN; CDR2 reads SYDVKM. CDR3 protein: CASSPRGGPNYGYTF. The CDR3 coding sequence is TGTGCCAGCAGTCCCAGGGGCGGGCCTAACTATGGCTACACCTTC.

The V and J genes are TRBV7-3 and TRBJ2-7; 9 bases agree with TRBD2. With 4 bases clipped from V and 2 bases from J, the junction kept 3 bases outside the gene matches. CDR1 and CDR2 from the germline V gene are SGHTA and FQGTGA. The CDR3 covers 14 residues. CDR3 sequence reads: CASSSIAGAYEQYF. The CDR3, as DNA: TGTGCCAGCAGCTCAATAGCGGGGGCCTACGAGCAGTACTTC.

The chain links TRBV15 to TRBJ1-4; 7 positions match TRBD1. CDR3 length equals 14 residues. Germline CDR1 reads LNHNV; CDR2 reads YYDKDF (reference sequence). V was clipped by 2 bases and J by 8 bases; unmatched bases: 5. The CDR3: CATSRFTGEEKLFF. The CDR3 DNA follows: TGTGCCACCAGCAGATTCACAGGGGAAGAAAAACTGTTTTTT.

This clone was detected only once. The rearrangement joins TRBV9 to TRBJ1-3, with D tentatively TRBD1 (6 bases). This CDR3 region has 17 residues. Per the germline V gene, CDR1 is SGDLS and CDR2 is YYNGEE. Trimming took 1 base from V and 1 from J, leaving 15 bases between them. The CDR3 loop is CASSVYPDRKSGNTIYF. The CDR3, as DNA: TGTGCCAGCAGCGTATACCCCGACAGGAAGTCTGGAAACACCATATATTTT.

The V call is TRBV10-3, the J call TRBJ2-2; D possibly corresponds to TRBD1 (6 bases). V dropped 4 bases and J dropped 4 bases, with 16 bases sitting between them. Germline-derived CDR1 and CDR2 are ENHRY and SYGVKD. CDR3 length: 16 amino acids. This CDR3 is CAISGGTGQITGELFF. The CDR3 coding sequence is TGTGCCATCAGTGGAGGAACAGGGCAAATCACCGGGGAGCTGTTTTTT.

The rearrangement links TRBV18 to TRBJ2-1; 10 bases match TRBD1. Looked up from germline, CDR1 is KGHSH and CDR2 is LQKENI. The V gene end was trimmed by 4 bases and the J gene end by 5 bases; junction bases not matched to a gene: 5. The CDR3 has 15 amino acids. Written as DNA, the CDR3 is TGTGCCAGCTCACGTCCCGGGACAGGGGACAATGAGCAGTTCTTC. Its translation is CASSRPGTGDNEQFF.

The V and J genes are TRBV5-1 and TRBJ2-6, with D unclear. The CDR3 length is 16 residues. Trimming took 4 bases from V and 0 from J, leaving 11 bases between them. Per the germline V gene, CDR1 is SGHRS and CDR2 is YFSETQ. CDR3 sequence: CASSAQPNSGANVLTF. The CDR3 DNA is TGCGCCAGCAGCGCTCAACCAAACTCTGGGGCCAACGTCCTGACTTTC.

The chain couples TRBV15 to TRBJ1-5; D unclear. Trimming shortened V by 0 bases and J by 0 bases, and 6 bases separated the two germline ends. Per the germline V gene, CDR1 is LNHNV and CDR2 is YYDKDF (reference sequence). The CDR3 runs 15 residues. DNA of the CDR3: TGTGCCACCAGCAGAGATTCTTATAGCAATCAGCCCCAGCATTTT. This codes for CATSRDSYSNQPQHF.

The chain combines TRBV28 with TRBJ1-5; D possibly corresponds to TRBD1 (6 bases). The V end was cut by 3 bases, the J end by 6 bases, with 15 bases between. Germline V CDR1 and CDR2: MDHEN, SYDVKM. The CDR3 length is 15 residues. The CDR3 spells CASSLVRGGFQPQHF. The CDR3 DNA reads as TGTGCCAGCAGTTTGGTCAGGGGAGGATTTCAGCCCCAGCATTTT. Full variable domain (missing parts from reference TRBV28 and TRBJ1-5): DVKVTQSSRYLVKRTGEKVFLECVQDMDHENMFWYRQDPGLGLRLIYFSYDVKMKEKGDIPEGYSVSREKKERFSLILESASTNQTSMYLCASSLVRGGFQPQHFGDGTRLSIL.

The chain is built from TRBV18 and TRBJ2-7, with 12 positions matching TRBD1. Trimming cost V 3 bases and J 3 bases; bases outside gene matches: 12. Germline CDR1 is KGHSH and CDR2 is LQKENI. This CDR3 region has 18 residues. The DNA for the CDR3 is TGTGCCAGCTCACCTAATACCGGGACAGGGGGCGTAAACTACGAGCAGTACTTC. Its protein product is CASSPNTGTGGVNYEQYF.

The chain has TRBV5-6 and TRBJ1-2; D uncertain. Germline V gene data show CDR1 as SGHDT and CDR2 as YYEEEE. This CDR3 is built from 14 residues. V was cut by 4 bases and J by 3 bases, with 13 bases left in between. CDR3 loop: CASSRQQADYGYTF. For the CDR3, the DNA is TGTGCCAGCAGCCGGCAGCAGGCTGACTATGGCTACACCTTC. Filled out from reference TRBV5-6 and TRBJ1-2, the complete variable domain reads DAGVTQSPTHLIKTRGQQVTLRCSPKSGHDTVSWYQQALGQGPQFIFQYYEEEERQRGNFPDRFSGHQFPNYSSELNVNALLLGDSALYLCASSRQQADYGYTFGSGTRLTVV.

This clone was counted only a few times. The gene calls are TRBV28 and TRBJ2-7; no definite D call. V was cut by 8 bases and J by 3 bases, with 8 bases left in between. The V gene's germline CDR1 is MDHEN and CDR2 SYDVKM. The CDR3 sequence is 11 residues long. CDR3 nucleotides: TGTGCCAGCTCAACCCACTACGAGCAGTACTTC. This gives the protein CASSTHYEQYF.

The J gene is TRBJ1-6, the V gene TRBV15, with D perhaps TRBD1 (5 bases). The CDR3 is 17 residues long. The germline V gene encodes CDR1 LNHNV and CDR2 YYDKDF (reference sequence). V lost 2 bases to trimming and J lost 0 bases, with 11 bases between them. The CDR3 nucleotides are TGTGCCACCAGCAGATTTCGGGGCAGCTCCTATAATTCACCCCTCCACTTT. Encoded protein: CATSRFRGSSYNSPLHF.

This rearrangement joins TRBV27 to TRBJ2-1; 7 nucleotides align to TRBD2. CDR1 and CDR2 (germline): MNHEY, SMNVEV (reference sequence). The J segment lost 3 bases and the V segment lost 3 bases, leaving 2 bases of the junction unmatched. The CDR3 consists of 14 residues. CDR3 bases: TGTGCCAGCAGTTTGGGGGAGGGCTACAATGAGCAGTTCTTC. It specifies CASSLGEGYNEQFF.

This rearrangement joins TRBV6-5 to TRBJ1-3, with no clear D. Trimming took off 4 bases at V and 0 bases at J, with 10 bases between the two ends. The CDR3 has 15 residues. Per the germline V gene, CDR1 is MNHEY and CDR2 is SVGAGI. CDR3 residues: CASSLEGSSGNTIYF. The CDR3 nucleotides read TGTGCCAGCAGTTTGGAGGGAAGCTCTGGAAACACCATATATTTT.

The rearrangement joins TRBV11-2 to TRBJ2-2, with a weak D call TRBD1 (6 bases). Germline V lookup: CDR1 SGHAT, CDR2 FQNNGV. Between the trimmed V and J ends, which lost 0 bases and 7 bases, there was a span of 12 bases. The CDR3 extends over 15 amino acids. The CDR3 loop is CASSLEPGDNGELFF. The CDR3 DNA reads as TGTGCCAGCAGCTTAGAACCAGGGGACAACGGGGAGCTGTTTTTT.

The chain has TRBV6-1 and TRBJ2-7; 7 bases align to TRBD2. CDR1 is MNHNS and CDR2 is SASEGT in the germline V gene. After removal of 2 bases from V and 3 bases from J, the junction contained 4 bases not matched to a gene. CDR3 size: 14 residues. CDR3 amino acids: CASSEWGGYYEQYF. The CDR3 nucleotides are TGTGCCAGCAGTGAATGGGGGGGTTACTACGAGCAGTACTTC.

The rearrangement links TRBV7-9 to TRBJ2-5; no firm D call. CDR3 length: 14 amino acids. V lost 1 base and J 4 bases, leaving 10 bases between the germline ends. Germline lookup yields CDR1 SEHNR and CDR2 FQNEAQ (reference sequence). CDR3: CASSLELGSETQYF. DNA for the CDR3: TGTGCCAGCAGCTTAGAATTGGGGTCAGAGACCCAGTACTTC.

CDR3 coding DNA: TGTGCCAGCAGCTCCGGACAGGGAGGGTTAGGGGAGCTGTTTTTT. Protein sequence: CASSSGQGGLGELFF. This chain links TRBV7-2 with TRBJ2-2; TRBD1 might be the D (8 bases). Between the trimmed V and J ends, which lost 4 bases and 8 bases, there was a span of 17 bases. Germline V gene sequence: CDR1 SGHTA, CDR2 FQGNSA. CDR3 size: 15 residues.

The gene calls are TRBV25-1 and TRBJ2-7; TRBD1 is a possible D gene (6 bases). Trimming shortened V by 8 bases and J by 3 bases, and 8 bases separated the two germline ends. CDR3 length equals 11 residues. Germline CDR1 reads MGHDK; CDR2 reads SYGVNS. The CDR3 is CASCRGYEQYF. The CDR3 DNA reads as TGTGCCAGCTGCAGGGGCTACGAGCAGTACTTC.

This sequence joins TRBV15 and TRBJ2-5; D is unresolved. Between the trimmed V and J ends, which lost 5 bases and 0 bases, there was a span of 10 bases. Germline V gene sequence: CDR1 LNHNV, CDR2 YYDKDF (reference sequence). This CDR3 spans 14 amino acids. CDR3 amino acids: CATSSASYQETQYF. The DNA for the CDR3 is TGTGCCACCAGCTCCGCCTCGTACCAAGAGACCCAGTACTTC.

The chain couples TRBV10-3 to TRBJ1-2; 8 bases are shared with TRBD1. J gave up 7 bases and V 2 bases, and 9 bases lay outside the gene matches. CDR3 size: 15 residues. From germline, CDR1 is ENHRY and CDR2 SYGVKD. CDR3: CAISERNRGWGGYTF. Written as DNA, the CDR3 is TGTGCCATCAGTGAGCGGAACAGGGGGTGGGGTGGCTACACCTTC.